This entry lists 25 T cell receptor beta chains sequenced from one sample in a study of vaccination and CD4 T cells after COVID-19. Treatment denoted: roughly 10-day PBMC culture with coronavirus spike peptide pools or control peptides (ViraFEST assay). With the Oncomine TCR Beta short-read assay, DNA from cultured CD4+ T cells was sequenced. MiXCR was run by TCRdb on the PCR reads, yielding one entry per CDR3 protein. The sample lists 20,000 to 25,000 distinct CDR3 sequences, 60% seen once, with approximately 12% in the top ten. No antigens are known for them. Sample: CD4+ T cells from blood, cultured in vitro, taken after SARS-CoV-2 vaccination. These receptors all stem from a human donor who received a COVID-19 vaccine.

The rearrangement uses TRBV5-4 and TRBJ1-1, with a tentative D call TRBD1 (6 bases). This CDR3 has 15 amino acids. Germline V lookup: CDR1 SGHNT, CDR2 YYREEE (reference sequence). Trimming removed 0 bases at V and 4 bases at J, with 13 bases between. The CDR3 DNA follows: TGTGCCAGCAGCTTGGTTAGGGGGTCGGGCACTGAAGCTTTCTTT. Translation gives CASSLVRGSGTEAFF. Full variable domain (outside the CDR3, taken from reference TRBV5-4 and TRBJ1-1): ETGVTQSPTHLIKTRGQQVTLRCSSQSGHNTVSWYQQALGQGPQFIFQYYREEENGRGNFPPRFSGLQFPNYSSELNVNALELDDSALYLCASSLVRGSGTEAFFGQGTRLTVV.

The CDR3 sequence is CASSNGLAGGANIQYF. The CDR3 DNA follows: TGTGCCAGCAGCAACGGACTAGCGGGGGGCGCAAACATTCAGTACTTC. The chain combines TRBV6-1 with TRBJ2-4; 14 bases are a match to TRBD2. CDR3 length equals 16 residues. Germline V gene lookup returns CDR1 MNHNS and CDR2 SASEGT. After removal of 6 bases from V and 6 bases from J, the junction contained 7 bases not matched to a gene.

By its share, this clonotype is medium-sized. This chain links TRBV5-6 with TRBJ1-1; D is undetermined. V was shortened by 1 base and J by 4 bases, with 5 bases between the two germline ends. CDR3 size: 12 residues. Per the germline V gene, CDR1 is SGHDT and CDR2 is YYEEEE. The CDR3, as DNA: TGTGCCAGCAGCTTGCCTGGCACTGAAGCTTTCTTT. Translation gives CASSLPGTEAFF.

This clonotype showed up just a few times. The rearrangement links TRBV7-8 to TRBJ1-1; 10 bases match TRBD1. This CDR3 is 14 amino acids long. Per germline, CDR1 SGHVS and CDR2 FQNEAQ. After removal of 4 bases from V and 2 bases from J, the junction contained 1 base not matched to a gene. CDR3 residues: CASSSTGGNTEAFF. The CDR3 nucleotides read TGTGCCAGCAGCTCGACAGGGGGCAACACTGAAGCTTTCTTT.

The chain employs TRBV19 and TRBJ1-1, with D uncertain. CDR3 length equals 14 residues. Trimming cost V 5 bases and J 5 bases, with 15 bases left between them. Per germline, CDR1 LNHDA and CDR2 SQIVND (reference sequence). CDR3 in amino acids: CASSLLTRETEAFF. CDR3 sequence (DNA): TGTGCCAGTAGTCTCCTCACTCGTGAGACTGAAGCTTTCTTT.

This clonotype rates as hyperexpanded (1% or more). This rearrangement joins TRBV27 to TRBJ1-2; perhaps TRBD1 as D (5 bases). CDR1 MNHEY and CDR2 SMNVEV come from the germline V gene (reference sequence). V lost 8 bases, J lost 4 bases, and 17 bases lay in between. This CDR3 contains 14 residues. This chain's CDR3 is CASASGASPYGYTF. Written as DNA, the CDR3 is TGTGCCAGCGCCTCCGGGGCCTCCCCCTATGGCTACACCTTC.

V usage is TRBV20-1 and J usage is TRBJ2-5, with D perhaps TRBD1 (5 bases). Trimming removed 0 bases from V and 5 bases from J, with 10 bases in between. CDR3 size: 13 residues. Germline V gene lookup returns CDR1 DFQATT and CDR2 SNEGSKA (reference sequence). Written as DNA, the CDR3 is TGCAGTGCTAGAGAAGGGGCCCCGGAGACCCAGTACTTC. It specifies CSAREGAPETQYF.

The rearrangement uses TRBV2 and TRBJ2-7; 9 bases fit TRBD2. Germline lookup yields CDR1 SNHLY and CDR2 FYNNEI. The CDR3 is made up of 15 amino acids. With V trimmed by 8 bases and J by 2 bases, 10 bases remained unmatched. The CDR3 is CASLVGLAGPYEQYF. The CDR3 DNA reads as TGTGCCAGCCTAGTGGGGCTAGCGGGGCCCTACGAGCAGTACTTC. The full variable domain, in which reference TRBV2 and TRBJ2-7 provide the parts outside the CDR3, is EPEVTQTPSHQVTQMGQEVILRCVPISNHLYFYWYRQILGQKVEFLVSFYNNEISEKSEIFDDQFSVERPDGSNFTLKIRSTKLEDSAMYFCASLVGLAGPYEQYFGPGTRLTVT.

The CDR3 is CASSHTYNEQFF. The DNA for the CDR3 is TGTGCCAGCAGTCACACCTACAATGAGCAGTTCTTC. The chain is built from TRBV6-1 and TRBJ2-1; no clear D gene. V shed 5 bases and J shed 2 bases, with 4 bases lying between them. Germline lookup yields CDR1 MNHNS and CDR2 SASEGT. The CDR3 sequence is 12 residues long.

A single count supports this clonotype. The chain carries TRBV3-1 and TRBJ1-2; TRBD1 matches at 7 bases. Unmatched junction bases numbered 3, after V lost 4 bases and J lost 4 bases. Germline V gene data show CDR1 as LGHDT and CDR2 as YNNKEL (reference sequence). CDR3 size: 13 residues. The CDR3 protein is CASSRGQSYGYTF. The CDR3, as DNA: TGTGCCAGCAGCCGGGGACAGAGCTATGGCTACACCTTC.

This chain links TRBV20-1 with TRBJ1-1, with D unresolved. Germline assignment: CDR1 DFQATT and CDR2 SNEGSKA (reference sequence). Trimming removed 0 bases from V and 2 bases from J, with 7 bases in between. The CDR3 contains 13 residues. This CDR3 reads CSARERSNTEAFF. CDR3 DNA: TGCAGTGCTAGAGAAAGGAGTAACACTGAAGCTTTCTTT.

V and J are TRBV30 and TRBJ2-3; either TRBD1 or TRBD2 may fit D (5 bases each). The CDR3 extends over 13 amino acids. V was cut by 2 bases and J by 3 bases, with 9 bases left in between. Germline V gene sequence: CDR1 GTSNPN, CDR2 SVGIG (reference sequence). The CDR3 sequence is CAWSPGRTDTQYF. CDR3 sequence (DNA): TGTGCCTGGAGTCCGGGGCGAACAGATACGCAGTATTTT.

The V gene is TRBV4-2, the J gene TRBJ1-1; weak D call: TRBD1 (6 bases). Germline V gene lookup returns CDR1 LGHNA and CDR2 YNFKEQ. The CDR3 runs 14 residues. Trimming left V 4 bases short and J 6 bases short, with 15 bases between. CDR3 nucleotides: TGTGCCAGCAGCCCAAGGGGGAGTAGGTCTGAAGCTTTCTTT. Translation: CASSPRGSRSEAFF.

This clonotype was recorded a few times. This chain connects TRBV7-2 to TRBJ2-5, with D possibly being TRBD1 (5 bases). The CDR3 loop spans 12 amino acids. The germline CDR1 and CDR2 sequences are SGHTA and FQGNSA. Trimming removed 8 bases at V and 2 bases at J, with 9 bases between. This chain's CDR3 is CASGRTQETQYF. DNA of the CDR3: TGTGCCAGCGGTAGGACACAAGAGACCCAGTACTTC. Together with reference TRBV7-2 and TRBJ2-5, the CDR3 gives the full variable domain: GAGVSQSPSNKVTEKGKDVELRCDPISGHTALYWYRQSLGQGLEFLIYFQGNSAPDKSGLPSDRFSAERTGGSVSTLTIQRTQQEDSAVYLCASGRTQETQYFGPGTRLLVL.

CDR3 nucleotide sequence: TGTGCCTGGATGGGGGGTTACACCGGGGAGCTGTTTTTT. It is translated as CAWMGGYTGELFF. The rearrangement uses TRBV30 and TRBJ2-2; D is perhaps TRBD2 (6 bases). The length of the CDR3 is 13 residues. V was clipped by 4 bases and J by 3 bases, with 9 bases between them. Germline V lookup: CDR1 GTSNPN, CDR2 SVGIG (reference sequence).

This rearrangement joins TRBV30 to TRBJ2-7, with D possibly matching TRBD2 (7 bases). The germline CDR1 and CDR2 sequences are GTSNPN and SVGIG (reference sequence). This CDR3 comprises 12 residues. V was shortened by 4 bases and J by 2 bases, with 9 bases between the two germline ends. CDR3 DNA: TGTGCCTGGAAAGGGGGGGCCTACGAGCAGTACTTC. Protein product: CAWKGGAYEQYF.

The rearrangement uses TRBV9 and TRBJ1-2; D is perhaps TRBD1 (5 bases). Per the germline V gene, CDR1 is SGDLS and CDR2 is YYNGEE. The CDR3 covers 16 residues. V dropped 0 bases and J dropped 3 bases, with 15 bases sitting between them. This CDR3 reads CASSVALRGAYYGYTF. The CDR3, as DNA: TGTGCCAGCAGCGTAGCTCTGAGAGGGGCCTACTATGGCTACACCTTC.

This clonotype was seen a few times. The V call is TRBV2, the J call TRBJ1-2; D not certain. Germline CDR1 and CDR2: SNHLY and FYNNEI. The CDR3 has 15 amino acids. Trimming removed 10 bases from V and 0 bases from J, with 18 bases in between. This chain's CDR3 is CAILLGRLANYGYTF. CDR3 bases: TGTGCCATCCTTCTAGGCCGTTTAGCTAACTATGGCTACACCTTC.

The chain joins TRBV9 to TRBJ1-1; 8 bases fit TRBD1. Germline lookup yields CDR1 SGDLS and CDR2 YYNGEE. This CDR3 contains 14 residues. V dropped 5 bases and J dropped 1; count of bases not matched to a gene: 4. The CDR3 loop is CASRRQGPNTEAFF. As DNA, the CDR3 is TGTGCCAGCAGGAGACAGGGGCCGAACACTGAAGCTTTCTTT.

Concerning this clonotype: The junction departs from germline at one end; a sequencing error may be responsible. V gene TRBV6-1 combines with J gene TRBJ1-2; D call uncertain. Germline-derived CDR1 and CDR2 are MNHNS and SASEGT. CDR3 size: 12 residues. CDR3 sequence (DNA): TGCGCCAGCAGTGAGGGCCCCTATGGCTACACCTTC. This gives the protein CASSEGPYGYTF.

This chain links TRBV20-1 with TRBJ2-4; D assignment may be TRBD1 or TRBD2 (6 bases each). Germline-derived CDR1 and CDR2 are DFQATT and SNEGSKA (reference sequence). There are 13 residues in the CDR3. Deletions cut 6 bases from V and 6 bases from J, with 15 bases between. The CDR3 loop reads CSARDGGANIQYF. DNA for the CDR3: TGCAGTGCCCGGGACGGGGGCGCAAACATTCAGTACTTC.

V gene TRBV20-1 combines with J gene TRBJ2-2, with 9 bases identical to TRBD1. This CDR3 contains 14 residues. The J segment lost 6 bases and the V segment lost 4 bases, leaving 6 bases of the junction unmatched. Germline assignment: CDR1 DFQATT and CDR2 SNEGSKA (reference sequence). The CDR3 region has the DNA TGCAGTGCTATCCGGGACAGGGTCCCCGGGGAGCTGTTTTTT. Translating it yields CSAIRDRVPGELFF.

This clonotype has more than one count but fewer than ten. The V and J genes are TRBV12-3 or TRBV12-4 and TRBJ2-5; D gene uncertain. This CDR3 comprises 14 residues. V dropped 1 base and J dropped 1 base, with 7 bases sitting between them. The CDR3 loop is CASSLGVLQETQYF. CDR3 coding DNA: TGTGCCAGCAGTTTAGGGGTACTCCAAGAGACCCAGTACTTC.

V and J are TRBV20-1 and TRBJ2-3; 11 bases map to TRBD2. The germline gives CDR1 DFQATT, CDR2 SNEGSKA (reference sequence). The CDR3 sequence is 15 residues long. The junction had 6 bases not matched to a gene; V was cut back by 2 bases and J by 5 bases. CDR3 residues: CSARSLAGGGDTQYF. For the CDR3, the DNA is TGCAGTGCTAGAAGCCTAGCGGGGGGAGGAGATACGCAGTATTTT.

The CDR3 here is CATSRSGGSNQPQHF. In DNA, the CDR3 is TGTGCCACCAGCAGGAGCGGCGGTAGCAATCAGCCCCAGCATTTT. The chain links TRBV15 to TRBJ1-5; D call uncertain. The CDR3 loop spans 15 amino acids. Per germline, CDR1 LNHNV and CDR2 YYDKDF (reference sequence). V dropped 3 bases and J dropped 0 bases, with 9 bases sitting between them.